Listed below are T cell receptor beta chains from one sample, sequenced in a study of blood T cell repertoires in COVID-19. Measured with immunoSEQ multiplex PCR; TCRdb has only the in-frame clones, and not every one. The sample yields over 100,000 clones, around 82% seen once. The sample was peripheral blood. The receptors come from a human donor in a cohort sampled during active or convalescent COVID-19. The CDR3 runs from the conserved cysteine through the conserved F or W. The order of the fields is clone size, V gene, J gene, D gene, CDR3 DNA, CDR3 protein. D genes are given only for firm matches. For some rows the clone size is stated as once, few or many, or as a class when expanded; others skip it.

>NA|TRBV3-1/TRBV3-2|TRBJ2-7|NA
TGTGCCAGCAGCCAAATGCTAGCCGCCCACTACGAGCAGTACTTC
CASSQMLAAHYEQYF
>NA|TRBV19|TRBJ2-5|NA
TGTGCCAGTAGTTCCTCCTTGACTAGACCCCTTTCAGAGACCCAGTACTTC
CASSSSLTRPLSETQYF
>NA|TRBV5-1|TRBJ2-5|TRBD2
TGCGCCAGCAGCAGGGGACTAGCGGGGGGCCTGTACCAAGAGACCCAGTACTTC
CASSRGLAGGLYQETQYF
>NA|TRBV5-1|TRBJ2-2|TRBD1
TGCGCCACCAATTTGGGACAGGCGAACACCGGGGAGCTGTTTTTT
CATNLGQANTGELFF
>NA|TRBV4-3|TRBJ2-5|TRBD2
TGCGCCAGCAGCCAAGAACTCGGACTAGCGGATCAAGAGACCCAGTACTTC
CASSQELGLADQETQYF
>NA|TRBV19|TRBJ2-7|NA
TGTGCCAGTAGCCCCGACAGGAGGAGCTCCTACGAGCAGTACTTC
CASSPDRRSSYEQYF
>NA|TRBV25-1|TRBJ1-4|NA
TGTGCCAGCAGTGTGGAGCGGGGAACTAATGAAAAACTGTTTTTT
CASSVERGTNEKLFF
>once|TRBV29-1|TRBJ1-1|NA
TGCAGCGTTGAAGCACTTAGAGGCACTGAAGCTTTCTTT
CSVEALRGTEAFF
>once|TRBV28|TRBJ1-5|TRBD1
TGTGCCAGCAGTTTATGGACAGGGAACAATCAGCCCCAGCATTTT
CASSLWTGNNQPQHF
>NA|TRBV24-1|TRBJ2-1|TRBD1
TGTGCCACCAGTGATTCCGGGACAGGCAACAATGAGCAGTTCTTC
CATSDSGTGNNEQFF
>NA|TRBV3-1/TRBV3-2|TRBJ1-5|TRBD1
TGTGCCAGCAGCCAAGGTCAGGGGGTCTATAGCAATCAGCCCCAGCATTTT
CASSQGQGVYSNQPQHF
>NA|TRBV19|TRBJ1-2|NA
TGTGCCAGTAGTATAGATCCGGGAAGGCTTAACTATGGCTACACCTTC
CASSIDPGRLNYGYTF
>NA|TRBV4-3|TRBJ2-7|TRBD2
TGCGCCAGCAGCCATCTAGCGGGAGCGGTCTACGAGCAGTACTTC
CASSHLAGAVYEQYF
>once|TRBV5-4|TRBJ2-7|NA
TGTGCCAGCAGCCAGTCACTAGAAACCTACGAGCAGTACTTC
CASSQSLETYEQYF
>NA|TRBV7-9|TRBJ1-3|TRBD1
TGTGCCAGCAAACGGGACAGCTCTGGAAACACCATATATTTT
CASKRDSSGNTIYF
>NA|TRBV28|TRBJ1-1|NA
TGTGCCAGCAAGGGCACTAGACACCCCCGGGGTACTGAAGCTTTCTTT
CASKGTRHPRGTEAFF
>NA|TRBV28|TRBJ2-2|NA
TGTGCCGGCTTAGGACAGAACACCGGGGAGCTGTTTTTT
CAGLGQNTGELFF
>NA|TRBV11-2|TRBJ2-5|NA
TGTGCCAGCAGCAGAGGGAGATGGGAGACCCAGTACTTC
CASSRGRWETQYF
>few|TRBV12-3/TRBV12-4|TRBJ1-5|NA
TGTGCCAGCAGTTTATCCCAAAATCAGCCCCAGCATTTT
CASSLSQNQPQHF
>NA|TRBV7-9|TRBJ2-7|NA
TGTGCCAGCAGCTTAGGAGGGATTAGTGAGTACGAGCAGTACTTC
CASSLGGISEYEQYF
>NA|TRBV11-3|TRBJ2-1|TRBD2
TGTGCCAGCAGCTTAGGCACTAGCGGGGCCTACAATGAGCAGTTCTTC
CASSLGTSGAYNEQFF
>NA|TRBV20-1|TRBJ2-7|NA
TGCAGTGCTATACAGGACTACGAGCAGTACTTC
CSAIQDYEQYF
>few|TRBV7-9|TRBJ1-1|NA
TGTGCCAGCAGCTACTCTTTAACAGGGTACACTGAAGCTTTCTTT
CASSYSLTGYTEAFF
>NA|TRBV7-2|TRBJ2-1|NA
TGTGCCAGCAGCTTAGTTTGGGGGGGCGGCTACAATGAGCAGTTCTTC
CASSLVWGGGYNEQFF
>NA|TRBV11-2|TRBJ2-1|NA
TGTGCCAGCAGCTTTGATGCACAGGCTTACAATGAGCAGTTCTTC
CASSFDAQAYNEQFF
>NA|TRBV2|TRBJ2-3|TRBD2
TGTGCCAGCAGTACAGGACTAGCGGGAGCCCCAGATACGCAGTATTTT
CASSTGLAGAPDTQYF
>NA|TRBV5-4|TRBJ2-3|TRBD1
TGTGCCAGCAGCCCCGGACAGGGCAAGGATGCGCAGTATTTT
CASSPGQGKDAQYF
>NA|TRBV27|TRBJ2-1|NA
TGTGCCAGCAGTTTAAGGAGCGGGCAGCAGTTCTTC
CASSLRSGQQFF
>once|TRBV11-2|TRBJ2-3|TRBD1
TGTGCCAGCAGCTTCCAACCTCCGGGACAGGGAAAGTCGGATACGCAGTATTTT
CASSFQPPGQGKSDTQYF
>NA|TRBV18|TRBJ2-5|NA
TGTGCCAGCTCACGCACAGAAGAGACCCAGTACTTC
CASSRTEETQYF
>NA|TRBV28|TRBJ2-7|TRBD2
TGTGCCAGCAGAAACCCGGGACTAGCCCCCAGCCACAGCTCCTACGAGCAGTACTTC
CASRNPGLAPSHSSYEQYF
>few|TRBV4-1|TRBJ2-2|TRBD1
TGCGCCAGCAGCCAGGTTAACAGGGGGTTGAACACCGGGGAGCTGTTTTTT
CASSQVNRGLNTGELFF
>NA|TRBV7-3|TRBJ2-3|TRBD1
TGTGCCAGCAGCTTACGGACAGGGGGCAGCCCAGATACGCAGTATTTT
CASSLRTGGSPDTQYF
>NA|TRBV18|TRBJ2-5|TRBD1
TGTGCCAGCTCAACGACAGGGGGTGGAGAGACCCAGTACTTC
CASSTTGGGETQYF
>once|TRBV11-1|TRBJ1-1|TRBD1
TGTGCCAGCAGACAGGGGGGGGGACAGGCGAACACTGAAGCTTTCTTT
CASRQGGGQANTEAFF
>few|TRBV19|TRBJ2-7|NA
TGTGCCAGTAGTATATCAGGGGATCCCTACGAGCAGTACTTC
CASSISGDPYEQYF
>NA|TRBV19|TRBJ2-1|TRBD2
TGTGCCAGTAGTATTACGCGGGGGGGGTACAATGAGCAGTTCTTC
CASSITRGGYNEQFF
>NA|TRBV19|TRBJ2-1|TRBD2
TGTGCCAGTAGTATAACCGGGAGGTCTTACAATGAGCAGTTCTTC
CASSITGRSYNEQFF
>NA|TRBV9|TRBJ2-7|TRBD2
TGTGCCAGCAGCCCTAATCCTAGCGGGGGGTTCTACGAGCAGTACTTC
CASSPNPSGGFYEQYF
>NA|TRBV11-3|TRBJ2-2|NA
TGTGCCAGCAGCTTAGGTTGGCCGTCGAACACCGGGGAGCTGTTTTTT
CASSLGWPSNTGELFF
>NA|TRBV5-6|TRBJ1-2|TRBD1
TGTGCCAGCAGCTCCGGGACAGACCTCGGATGGCCATGGAACTATGGCTACACCTTC
CASSSGTDLGWPWNYGYTF
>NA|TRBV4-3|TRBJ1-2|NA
TGCGCCAGCAGCCAAGACAACAGGGATGATGGCTACACCTTC
CASSQDNRDDGYTF
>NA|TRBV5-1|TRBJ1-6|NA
TGCGCCAGCAGCTTGATAGGAACAGGTATTTCACCCCTCCACTTT
CASSLIGTGISPLHF
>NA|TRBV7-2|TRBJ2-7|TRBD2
TGTGCCAGCAGTGATCGACTAGCGGGGGGCTCCTACGAGCAGTACTTC
CASSDRLAGGSYEQYF
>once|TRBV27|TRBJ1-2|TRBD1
TGTGCCAGCAGTTCGGACAGGGGGCAATATGGCTACACCTTC
CASSSDRGQYGYTF
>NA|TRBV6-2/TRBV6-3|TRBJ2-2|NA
TGTGCCAGCAGTTACCCGAGCGGGTCCTTTACTTACACCGGGGAGCTGTTTTTT
CASSYPSGSFTYTGELFF
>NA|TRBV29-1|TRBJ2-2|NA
TGCAGCGCATGGTTAAGGGGCTCGAACACCGGGGAGCTGTTTTTT
CSAWLRGSNTGELFF